This T cell receptor beta chain comes out of a study of T cell clusters in autoimmune cytopenias. Germline CDR1 MNHEY, CDR2 SVGAGI. There are 13 residues in the CDR3. One tube held mixed TRB-A and TRB-B primer pools for touch-down PCR. Reprocessing the multiplex PCR reads, TCRdb reports a single entry for every CDR3 protein and omits DNA. The sample holds 2,500 to 3,000 distinct CDR3 sequences. Tens of thousands of genome equivalents of blood DNA were amplified for TRB. The sequence came from a human donor with an autoimmune cytopenia or autoimmune hepatitis (not recorded which). The sequencing input was peripheral blood. The rearrangement joins TRBV6-5 to TRBJ1-1; TCRdb selects TRBD1, and the lack of DNA leaves this call unchecked. The CDR3 is CASRLQGDTEAFF.